The 18 T cell receptor beta chains below were found in one sample sequenced in a study of circulating and synovial CD4+ cells in juvenile arthritis. Profiling relied on immunoSEQ multiplex PCR, and the TCRdb table lists in-frame clones only, not all of them. Here the sample spans around 32,000 clones, around 95% being singletons. The sample comprised CD4+ T cells from blood. These receptors were collected from a human donor with juvenile idiopathic arthritis.

V usage is TRBV9 and J usage is TRBJ2-2; no reliable D call. The CDR3 covers 14 residues. Germline V CDR1 and CDR2: SGDLS, YYNGEE. Trimming removed 6 bases at V and 6 bases at J, with 15 bases between. CDR3 DNA sequence: TGTGCCAGCACCGCGTTTGAGTGGTCCGGGGAGCTGTTTTTT. Translated: CASTAFEWSGELFF.

The chain employs TRBV4-1 and TRBJ2-7, with TRBD2 matching over 7 bases. Looked up from germline, CDR1 is MGHRA and CDR2 is YSYEKL. This CDR3 is 15 amino acids long. V shed 4 bases, J shed 2 bases, and the junction held 8 bases outside the gene matches. The chain's CDR3 is CASSLAPSGTYEQYF. The CDR3 DNA reads as TGCGCCAGCAGCCTAGCCCCTAGCGGTACCTACGAGCAGTACTTC.

The V gene is TRBV6-5, the J gene TRBJ1-5, with D tentatively TRBD1 (6 bases). Germline V gene data show CDR1 as MNHEY and CDR2 as SVGAGI. Trimming removed 6 bases at V and 0 bases at J, with 12 bases between. This CDR3 has 15 residues. CDR3 sequence (DNA): TGTGCCAGCAGCAGGGGACGACATAGCAATCAGCCCCAGCATTTT. Its protein product is CASSRGRHSNQPQHF.

For this clone: Because the CDR3's place on the DNA is in doubt, the DNA is left out and the CDR3 is given as listed by TCRdb. The rearrangement uses TRBV21-1 and TRBJ1-3; TRBD1, the D gene given by the table, was not confirmed from the DNA. TRBV21-1 is designated a pseudogene. Inclusive of both ends, the CDR3 amounts to 15 amino acids. The chain's CDR3 is CASSKYRCLGNTIYF.

The chain combines TRBV5-6 with TRBJ2-3; D possibly corresponds to TRBD2 (5 bases). The CDR3 covers 18 residues. The germline V gene has CDR1 SGHDT and CDR2 YYEEEE. The V and J ends lost 1 base and 0 bases respectively, with 18 bases between them. This chain's CDR3 is CASSLLATAWTSTDTQYF. CDR3 bases: TGTGCCAGCAGCTTGCTGGCGACGGCTTGGACTAGCACAGATACGCAGTATTTT.

This chain links TRBV11-2 with TRBJ1-3; perhaps TRBD1 as D (5 bases). CDR3 length equals 14 residues. Germline V lookup: CDR1 SGHAT, CDR2 FQNNGV. V lost 3 bases, J lost 2 bases, and 8 bases lay in between. CDR3 DNA sequence: TGTGCCAGCAGCTTGGACAAGCCTGGAAACACCATATATTTT. It translates to CASSLDKPGNTIYF.

The rearrangement joins TRBV7-2 to TRBJ1-1; 7 nucleotides match TRBD1. Germline V gives CDR1 SGHTA, CDR2 FQGNSA. This CDR3 has 13 residues. Trimming removed 5 bases from V and 0 bases from J; junction bases left unmatched: 0. CDR3 DNA sequence: TGTGCCAGCAGCCAGGGGGTGAACACTGAAGCTTTCTTT. Translation gives CASSQGVNTEAFF.

The chain couples TRBV13 to TRBJ2-7; D might be TRBD1 (5 bases). This CDR3 comprises 14 residues. V dropped 5 bases and J dropped 6 bases, with 17 bases sitting between them. Germline CDR1 is PRHDT and CDR2 is FYEKMQ (reference sequence). The CDR3 reads CASSPTGYQGEQYF. The CDR3 coding sequence is TGTGCCAGCAGCCCCACCGGTTACCAGGGCGAGCAGTACTTC.

The chain joins TRBV29-1 to TRBJ2-3; TRBD2 might be the D (5 bases). Trimming shortened V by 3 bases and J by 2 bases, and 15 bases separated the two germline ends. The germline gives CDR1 SQVTM, CDR2 ANQGSEA. The CDR3 loop spans 15 amino acids. CDR3 nucleotide sequence: TGCAGCGTTGAGCATGGACTTTGGGCCACAGATACGCAGTATTTT. As protein: CSVEHGLWATDTQYF.

The chain couples TRBV7-9 to TRBJ1-3; D unclear. The CDR3 sequence is 15 residues long. Germline V gene data show CDR1 as SEHNR and CDR2 as FQNEAQ (reference sequence). V shed 2 bases and J shed 0 bases, with 8 bases lying between them. DNA for the CDR3: TGTGCCAGCAGCTTAATGTCAGGCTCTGGAAACACCATATATTTT. Its protein is CASSLMSGSGNTIYF.

The chain couples TRBV2 to TRBJ2-7; perhaps TRBD2 as D (6 bases). Trimming removed 7 bases at V and 3 bases at J, with 31 bases between. CDR3 length: 19 residues. The germline gives CDR1 SNHLY, CDR2 FYNNEI. CDR3 coding DNA: TGTGCCAGCAACACGAGGCGGGAAGGCCCGGTTCTACTACTCTACGAGCAGTACTTC. Its translation is CASNTRREGPVLLLYEQYF.

This clone was observed once. The chain links TRBV27 to TRBJ2-1; the match to TRBD2 covers 7 bases. The length of the CDR3 is 14 residues. Losses at the gene ends were 10 bases for V and 6 bases for J; bases not matched to a gene: 12. The germline gives CDR1 MNHEY, CDR2 SMNVEV (reference sequence). The CDR3 sequence is CATGDRLAVNEQFF. The CDR3 nucleotides read TGTGCCACCGGAGACCGGCTAGCGGTCAATGAGCAGTTCTTC.

V gene TRBV5-4 combines with J gene TRBJ2-7, with 9 positions matching TRBD1. The CDR3 has 13 residues. Germline assignment: CDR1 SGHNT and CDR2 YYREEE (reference sequence). Trimming at V came to 4 bases and at J to 2 bases, leaving 1 base not matched to a gene. CDR3 sequence (DNA): TGTGCCAGCAGCCGGACAGGGGCCTACGAGCAGTACTTC. Translation gives CASSRTGAYEQYF.

This sequence joins TRBV5-8 and TRBJ1-5, with 9 bases identical to TRBD1. V lost 4 bases and J lost 3; bases outside the gene matches: 8. In germline, CDR1 is SGHTS, CDR2 YDEGEE. This CDR3 has 16 amino acids. This CDR3 reads CASSPRTGVNNQPQHF. CDR3 coding DNA: TGTGCCAGCAGCCCTCGGACAGGGGTAAACAATCAGCCCCAGCATTTT.

V and J are TRBV29-1 and TRBJ1-4; D uncertain. Trimming removed 7 bases at V and 4 bases at J, with 25 bases between. CDR3 length: 17 residues. The germline V gene encodes CDR1 SQVTM and CDR2 ANQGSEA. Here the CDR3 reads CSAASDSWAPVNEKLFF. CDR3 nucleotides: TGCAGCGCCGCTTCGGACTCGTGGGCCCCGGTTAATGAAAAACTGTTTTTT. Complete variable domain (other parts from reference TRBV29-1 and TRBJ1-4): SAVISQKPSRDICQRGTSLTIQCQVDSQVTMMFWYRQQPGQSLTLIATANQGSEATYESGFVIDKFPISRPNLTFSTLTVSNMSPEDSSIYLCSAASDSWAPVNEKLFFGSGTQLSVL.

This chain links TRBV4-1 with TRBJ1-2; TRBD1 aligns across 9 bases. The CDR3 is 16 amino acids. Unmatched junction bases numbered 9, after V lost 1 base and J lost 6 bases. Germline CDR1 reads MGHRA; CDR2 reads YSYEKL. CDR3: CASSQVPGQGRDGYTF. CDR3 in DNA: TGCGCCAGCAGCCAAGTCCCGGGACAGGGTAGGGATGGCTACACCTTC.

In this sample, this clone turned up once. The chain employs TRBV28 and TRBJ2-6; D is uncertain. Germline CDR1 reads MDHEN; CDR2 reads SYDVKM. The CDR3 has 18 residues. The germline V and J ends were trimmed by 3 bases and 0 bases, with 15 bases remaining between them. CDR3 residues: CASSLLGKARSGANVLTF. The CDR3 bases are TGTGCCAGCAGTTTGCTGGGCAAGGCCCGCTCTGGGGCCAACGTCCTGACTTTC.

This clone was observed a single time. The V and J genes are TRBV5-1 and TRBJ1-4, with TRBD1 matching 7 bases. Looked up from germline, CDR1 is SGHRS and CDR2 is YFSETQ. Germline trimming cut 4 bases from V and 8 bases from J; bases unmatched to any gene: 11. The CDR3 spans 15 residues. In DNA, the CDR3 is TGCGCCAGCAGCCCGAGCGAGGACAGGAGAGAAAAACTGTTTTTT. Protein: CASSPSEDRREKLFF.